The rows below give T cell receptor beta chains drawn from one sample of a study of blood T cell repertoires in COVID-19. The table came from immunoSEQ multiplex PCR; TCRdb's copy has only in-frame clones and leaves some out. This sample has 300,000 to 350,000 clones, with under 90% found just once. Sequencing was carried out using peripheral blood. The receptors originated from a woman in her 30s with COVID-19, enrolled during active disease. Both conserved end residues are trimmed from each CDR3. Each record gives: V gene, J gene, CDR3 protein.

v_gene: TRBV7-2; j_gene: TRBJ1-5; CDR3aa: ASSYSTGTLGNQPQH
v_gene: TRBV7-9; j_gene: TRBJ2-2; CDR3aa: ASSLGTGGPYGELF
v_gene: TRBV19; j_gene: TRBJ1-1; CDR3aa: ASSLDAGPNTEAF
v_gene: TRBV19; j_gene: TRBJ2-7; CDR3aa: ASTSRDRAYEQY
v_gene: TRBV7-9; j_gene: TRBJ2-3; CDR3aa: ASSLRQGPDTQY
v_gene: TRBV18; j_gene: TRBJ2-7; CDR3aa: ASSPPYPGDYEQY
v_gene: TRBV28; j_gene: TRBJ2-6; CDR3aa: ASSPSGTGRGANVLT
v_gene: TRBV4-1; j_gene: TRBJ1-5; CDR3aa: ASSEGQTNQPQH
v_gene: TRBV7-9; j_gene: TRBJ2-3; CDR3aa: ASSPRRAGSADTQY
v_gene: TRBV28; j_gene: TRBJ2-5; CDR3aa: ASSLGLAGQETQY
v_gene: TRBV5-5; j_gene: TRBJ2-1; CDR3aa: ASSLANYNEQF
v_gene: TRBV28; j_gene: TRBJ2-2; CDR3aa: ASSGGASGSKGTGELF
v_gene: TRBV19; j_gene: TRBJ1-6; CDR3aa: ASSIGAVTLNSPLH
v_gene: TRBV4-2; j_gene: TRBJ2-7; CDR3aa: ASSQDTASGDLYEQY
v_gene: TRBV28; j_gene: TRBJ2-3; CDR3aa: ASSFMLAGSTDTQY
v_gene: TRBV11-2; j_gene: TRBJ1-6; CDR3aa: ASSPGRDSINSPLH
v_gene: TRBV28; j_gene: TRBJ1-1; CDR3aa: ASSLFGRGNTEAF
v_gene: TRBV15; j_gene: TRBJ2-7; CDR3aa: ATSRGGTTYEQY
v_gene: TRBV2; j_gene: TRBJ1-2; CDR3aa: ASNLRESNYGYT